The following is a TCR beta chain sequence with its context. The antigen is undetermined. Other DNA sequences within the sample encode an identical CDR3. As every portion of the isolated RNA was reverse transcribed, the sequencing read expressed TCRB transcripts. TCRdb keeps only in-frame clones here, not all; method: immunoSEQ multiplex PCR. The data hold about 700,000 clones, with 13% observed a single time. The source of the sample is a study of beta chain features in type 1 diabetes. General observations from the study: TCRB CDR3 length was moderately but significantly reduced in all four CD4+ subsets of Type 1 diabetes patients.

CDR1 and CDR2 (germline): DFQATT, SNEGSKA (reference sequence). V lost 6 bases and J 2 bases, leaving 7 bases between the germline ends. There are 11 residues in the CDR3. This receptor was taken from a man between 18 and 29 years old with type 1 diabetes. Sequenced input: naive CD4+ T cells from blood. This chain uses TRBV20-1 with TRBJ1-2; D gene unclear. CDR3 coding DNA: TGCAGTGCAGAGGGAAACTATGGCTACACCTTC. It yields the protein CSAEGNYGYTF.